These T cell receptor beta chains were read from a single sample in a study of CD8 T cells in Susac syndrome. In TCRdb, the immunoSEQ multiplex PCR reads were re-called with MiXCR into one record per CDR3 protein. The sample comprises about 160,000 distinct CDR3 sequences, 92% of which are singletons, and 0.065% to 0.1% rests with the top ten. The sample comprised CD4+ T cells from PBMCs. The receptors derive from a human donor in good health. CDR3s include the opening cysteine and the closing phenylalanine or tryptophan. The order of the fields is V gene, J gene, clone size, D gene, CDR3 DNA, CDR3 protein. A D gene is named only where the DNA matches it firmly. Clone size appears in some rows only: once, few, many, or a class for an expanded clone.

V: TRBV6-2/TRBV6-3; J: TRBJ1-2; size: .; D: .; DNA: TGTGCCAGCAACAAAGGACAGCTTAGCTATGGCTACACCTTC; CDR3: CASNKGQLSYGYTF
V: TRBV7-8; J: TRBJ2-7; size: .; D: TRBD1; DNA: TGTGCCAGCAGCCAACGGGGACAGGGAATGATTGAGCAGTACTTC; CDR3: CASSQRGQGMIEQYF
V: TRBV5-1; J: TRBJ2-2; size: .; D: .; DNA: TGCGCCAGCAGCTTGTCTATAGGGGGCACCGGGGAGCTGTTTTTT; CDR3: CASSLSIGGTGELFF
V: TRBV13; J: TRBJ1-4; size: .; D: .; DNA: TGTGCCAGCAGCGAACAGGCGACCAATGAAAAACTGTTTTTT; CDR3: CASSEQATNEKLFF
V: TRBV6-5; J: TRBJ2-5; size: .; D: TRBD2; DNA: TGTGCCAGCAGTTACGGACTAGCCAAAGAGACCCAGTACTTC; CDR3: CASSYGLAKETQYF
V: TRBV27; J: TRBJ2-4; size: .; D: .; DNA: TGTGCCAGCAGCCAGGGGTTGGAAAACATTCAGTACTTC; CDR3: CASSQGLENIQYF
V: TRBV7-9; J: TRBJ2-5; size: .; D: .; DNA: TGTGCCAGCAGGGACGGGGACCAAGAGACCCAGTACTTC; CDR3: CASRDGDQETQYF
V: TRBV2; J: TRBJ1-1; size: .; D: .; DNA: TGTGCCAGCGATTACGGAGGGCCGAACACTGAAGCTTTCTTT; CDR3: CASDYGGPNTEAFF
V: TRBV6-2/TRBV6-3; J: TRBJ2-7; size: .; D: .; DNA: TGTGCCAGCAGACCCCCGACACCCTCCTACGAGCAGTACTTC; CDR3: CASRPPTPSYEQYF
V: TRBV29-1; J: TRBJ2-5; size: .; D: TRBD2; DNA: TGCAGCGTTGTCGGTCTGGGAGGGGAGACCCAGTACTTC; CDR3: CSVVGLGGETQYF
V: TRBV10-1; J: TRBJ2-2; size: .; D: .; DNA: TGCGCCAGCAGACCGACAGCGAACACCGGGGAGCTGTTTTTT; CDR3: CASRPTANTGELFF
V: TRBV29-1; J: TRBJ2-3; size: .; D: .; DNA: TGCAGCGTTGAACGGGTGGGAGGTCCCGCAGATACGCAGTATTTT; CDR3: CSVERVGGPADTQYF
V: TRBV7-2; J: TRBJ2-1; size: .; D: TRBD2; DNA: TGTGCCAGCAGCTTTCTCCCGACTAGCGGGGGGGCAAACAATGAGCAGTTCTTC; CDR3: CASSFLPTSGGANNEQFF
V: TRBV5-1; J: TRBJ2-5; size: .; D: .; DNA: TGCGCCAGCAGCCGCGACCCAGAAGAGACCCAGTACTTC; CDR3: CASSRDPEETQYF
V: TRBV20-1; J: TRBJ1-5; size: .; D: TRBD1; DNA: TGCAGTGCTACACCGGGACAGGCAATCTATAGCAATCAGCCCCAGCATTTT; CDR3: CSATPGQAIYSNQPQHF
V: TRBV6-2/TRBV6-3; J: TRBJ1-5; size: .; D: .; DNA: TGTGCCAGCAATAGGCAGGGCATCGGGCCCCAGCATTTT; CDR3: CASNRQGIGPQHF
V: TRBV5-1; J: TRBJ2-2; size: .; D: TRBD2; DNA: TGCGCCAGCAGCCCACTAGCGGGGGGGAACACCGGGGAGCTGTTTTTT; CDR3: CASSPLAGGNTGELFF
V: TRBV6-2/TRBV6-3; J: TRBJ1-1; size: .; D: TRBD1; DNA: TGTGCCAGCAGTTCCCAACACAGGGGGCGGACTGAAGCTTTCTTT; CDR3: CASSSQHRGRTEAFF
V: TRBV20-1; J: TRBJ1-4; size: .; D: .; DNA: TGCAGTGCTAGCCCCACCAGCAGGGAAAAACTGTTTTTT; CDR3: CSASPTSREKLFF
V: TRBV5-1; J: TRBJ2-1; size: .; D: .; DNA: TGCGCCAGCAGCTTGGGTGGACCCCGTGCGGATGAGCAGTTCTTC; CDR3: CASSLGGPRADEQFF
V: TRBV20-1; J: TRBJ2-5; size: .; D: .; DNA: TGCAGTGCTAGGGGTGGGCAAGAGACCCAGTACTTC; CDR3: CSARGGQETQYF
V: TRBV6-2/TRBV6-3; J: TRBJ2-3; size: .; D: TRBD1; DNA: TGTGCCAGCAGTTTGACAGGGGGAGCAGATACGCAGTATTTT; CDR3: CASSLTGGADTQYF
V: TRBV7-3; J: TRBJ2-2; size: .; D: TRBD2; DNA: TGTGCCAGCAGCTTAACGGGCGCGACTAGCGGGTTGGTTAACACCGGGGAGCTGTTTTTT; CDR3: CASSLTGATSGLVNTGELFF
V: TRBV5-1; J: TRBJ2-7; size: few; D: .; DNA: TGCGCCAGCAGCTTCCAGGGGGGCGAGTACGAGCAGTACTTC; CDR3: CASSFQGGEYEQYF
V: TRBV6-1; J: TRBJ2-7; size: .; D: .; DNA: TGTGCCAGCGGACTGGCATCTTTCGAGCAGTACTTC; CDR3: CASGLASFEQYF
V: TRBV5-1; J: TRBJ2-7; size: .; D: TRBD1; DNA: TGCGCCAGCAGCTTTGGGACAGGGGCCGGCTACGAGCAGTACTTC; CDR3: CASSFGTGAGYEQYF
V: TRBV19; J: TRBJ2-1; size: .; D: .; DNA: TGTGCCAGTAGTAGAACTACTCCCTACAATGAGCAGTTCTTC; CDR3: CASSRTTPYNEQFF
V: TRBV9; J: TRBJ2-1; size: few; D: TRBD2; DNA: TGTGCCAGCAGCTTGGGACTATACAATGAGCAGTTCTTC; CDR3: CASSLGLYNEQFF
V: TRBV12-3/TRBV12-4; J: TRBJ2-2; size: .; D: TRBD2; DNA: TGTGCCAGCAGTCCGGGACTAGGTGACGGGGAGCTGTTTTTT; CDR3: CASSPGLGDGELFF
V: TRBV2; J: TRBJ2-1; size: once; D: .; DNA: TGTGCCAGCAGTGAACTAGCAAAAACATCAGTGCTGTTCTTC; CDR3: CASSELAKTSVLFF
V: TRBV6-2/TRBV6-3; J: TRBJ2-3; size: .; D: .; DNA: TGTGCCAGCAGTTACCCCGGGATAGTAAGAGATACGCAGTATTTT; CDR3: CASSYPGIVRDTQYF
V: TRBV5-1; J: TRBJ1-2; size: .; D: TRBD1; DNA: TGCGCCAGCAGCTTGGACAGGGGGCAGGGCTACACCTTC; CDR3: CASSLDRGQGYTF
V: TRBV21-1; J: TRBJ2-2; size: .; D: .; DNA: TGTGCCAGCAGCCTCGGACAGGGTCTCACCGGGGAGCTGTTTTTT; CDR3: CASSLGQGLTGELFF
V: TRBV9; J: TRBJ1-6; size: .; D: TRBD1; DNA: TGTGCCAGCAGCGGACGACAGGGATCGTTGAATTCACCCCTCCACTTT; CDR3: CASSGRQGSLNSPLHF
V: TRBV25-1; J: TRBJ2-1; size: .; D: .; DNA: TGTGCCAGCAGTGGATCCTCCTACGCCGGGGGCAACAATGAGCAGTTCTTC; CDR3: CASSGSSYAGGNNEQFF
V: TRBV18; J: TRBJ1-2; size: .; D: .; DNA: TGTGCCAGCTCACCAATGGGCAGGGGCGACGGCTACACCTTC; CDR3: CASSPMGRGDGYTF